This is a list of T cell receptor beta chains from one sample in a study of OX40 agonist ivuxolimab in advanced cancers. Assay used: immunoSEQ multiplex PCR; TCRdb lists only in-frame clones, some missing. The sample yields around 84,000 clones, roughly 90% seen once. Specimen: CD4+ or CD8+ T cells sorted from blood, collected in a trial of the OX40 agonist ivuxolimab. The receptor set was obtained from an adult with an advanced solid tumor such as melanoma, head and neck, liver or kidney cancer. Both conserved end residues are part of each CDR3. Fields, in order: J gene, V gene, D gene, CDR3 protein. The D gene is left open where the match is weak.

>TRBJ2-2|TRBV19|TRBD1
CASSMLGGAGELFF
>TRBJ2-7|TRBV21-1|-
CARPSKPGQGWYEQYF
>TRBJ1-3|TRBV29-1|TRBD1
CSGGTGQLLGNTIYF
>TRBJ1-3|TRBV7-6|-
CASSLGIAGNTIYF
>TRBJ1-2|TRBV7-2|-
CASSPGPGLNYGYTF
>TRBJ1-1|TRBV18|-
CASSPRALMSTEAFF
>TRBJ1-2|TRBV25-1|TRBD1
CASRVTGGNYGYTF
>TRBJ2-5|TRBV27|TRBD2
CASSSRTRWETQYF
>TRBJ2-5|TRBV11-3|-
CASSLETGEISGRKETQYF
>TRBJ2-1|TRBV5-1|TRBD2
CASSLSAGAYNEQFF
>TRBJ2-3|TRBV7-3|TRBD2
CASSLAGLAGVGTDTQYF
>TRBJ1-3|TRBV7-2|TRBD1
CASSVQGGLPNTIYF
>TRBJ1-5|TRBV19|-
CASSYLGANQPQHF
>TRBJ2-7|TRBV5-1|-
CASSLEAGTYEQYF
>TRBJ1-4|TRBV7-2|-
CASSLAGGSGEKLFF
>TRBJ2-3|TRBV6-1|-
CASSVTDTQYF
>TRBJ1-5|TRBV19|-
CASTTTAVANQPQHF
>TRBJ2-7|TRBV7-9|-
CASSPPEEGPHRYEQYF
>TRBJ2-1|TRBV28|TRBD2
CASFTPLAGVSEQFF